Listed below are T cell receptor beta chains from one sample, sequenced in a study of cytomegalovirus exposure and HLA in healthy donors. Generated by immunoSEQ multiplex PCR, the TCRdb table keeps only in-frame clones and is missing some. The sample records about 200,000 clones, roughly 85% being singletons. Specimen: PBMCs. Receptors originate from a woman aged 25 to 39 in good health and CMV-seropositive. CDR3s include the opening cysteine and the closing phenylalanine or tryptophan. The order of the fields is V gene, CDR3 protein.

>TRBV7-5
CARSQGNTEAFF
>TRBV5-1
CASTKPGQGYEQYF
>TRBV19
CASSYSLSNYGYTF
>TRBV20-1
CSATLYTEAFF
>TRBV19
CASSTSGSIEQYF
>TRBV5-8
CASSHDRVQPQHF
>TRBV27
CASSHQVGNTEAFF
>TRBV5-4
CASRPGGAANEKLFF
>TRBV6-6
CASSYFGTGGYEQFF
>TRBV7-9
CASSLLGQGAMKTQYF